The clone carrying this TCR beta chain turned up a few times. While infection was still active, Seattle patients were enrolled and then followed longitudinally. Some clones are missing from TCRdb's copy, which holds only in-frame ones; the method was immunoSEQ multiplex PCR. The table shows a few hundred thousand clones, with over 75% occurring only once. The sample comes from a study of blood T cell repertoires in COVID-19. Background on the study: Acute-phase and convalescent COVID-19 samples originated in the United States, Italy and Spain.

Germline assignment: CDR1 LNHDA and CDR2 SQIVND (reference sequence). CDR3 size: 14 residues. The germline V and J ends were trimmed by 7 bases and 8 bases, with 17 bases remaining between them. What was sequenced was peripheral blood. The chain carries TRBV19 and TRBJ1-4, with D maybe TRBD1 (5 bases). The receptor comes from a woman in her twenties or thirties with COVID-19, enrolled during active disease. CDR3 residues: CASNWGRIGEKLFF. The CDR3 region has the DNA TGTGCCAGTAATTGGGGCCGGATAGGGGAAAAACTGTTTTTT.